The present T cell receptor beta chain was sequenced within a study of OX40 agonist ivuxolimab in advanced cancers. General study results and limits: Which antigen the expanded peripheral T cells recognized is unknown. Compared with others, partial responders at 0.1-3.0 mg/kg displayed clonal expansion among the lowest. Certain nonresponding patients likewise had low normalized T-cell clonal expansion. Doses of 0.1 to 3.0 mg/kg were accompanied by clonal expansion of CD4+ and CD8+ blood T cells by week 6.

CDR1 and CDR2 from the germline V gene are SGHTA and FQGNSA. The germline V and J ends were trimmed by 5 bases and 2 bases, with 2 bases remaining between them. The CDR3 is 11 residues long. Sequencing used immunoSEQ multiplex PCR; TCRdb keeps in-frame clones, though not all of them. The sample consists of around 37,000 clones, nearly 85% of them appearing once. A note on this clone: Its antigen is currently unknown. Other nucleotide sequences in the sample specify the same CDR3.

The V call is TRBV7-2, the J call TRBJ2-3; no definite D call. The sequences come from CD4+ or CD8+ T cells sorted from blood, collected in a trial of the OX40 agonist ivuxolimab. The receptor's source is an adult with an advanced solid tumor such as melanoma, head and neck, liver or kidney cancer. CDR3: CASSLTDTQYF. The CDR3 DNA follows: TGTGCCAGCAGCCTCACAGATACGCAGTATTTT.